The 2 T cell receptor beta chains below come from one sample, sequenced in a study of shared clonotypes between healthy human individuals. Profiling relied on immunoSEQ multiplex PCR, and the TCRdb table lists in-frame clones only, not all of them. In the table there are about 2,500,000 clones, just over 90% of which are singletons. Sequencing input: naive CD4+ T cells sorted from blood. The subset here: CD45RA+ positively selected. These receptor sequences come from a man younger than 35 in good health.

The V gene is TRBV7-2, the J gene TRBJ2-7; a possible D gene is TRBD1 (5 bases). Germline V gene lookup returns CDR1 SGHTA and CDR2 FQGNSA. Trimming pared 1 base from V and 6 bases from J, leaving 19 bases between. This CDR3 has 16 amino acids. CDR3 residues: CASSLESSPGLGEQYF. In DNA, the CDR3 is TGTGCCAGCAGCTTAGAAAGCTCGCCAGGGCTTGGCGAGCAGTACTTC.

The chain couples TRBV6-4 to TRBJ1-6; tentatively, D is TRBD1 (5 bases). Germline CDR1 MRHNA, CDR2 SNTAGT. The V end was cut by 2 bases, the J end by 7 bases, with 6 bases between. The CDR3 has 13 amino acids. CDR3 bases: TGTGCCAGCAGTGACGGGGCCAATTCACCCCTCCACTTT. It is translated as CASSDGANSPLHF.